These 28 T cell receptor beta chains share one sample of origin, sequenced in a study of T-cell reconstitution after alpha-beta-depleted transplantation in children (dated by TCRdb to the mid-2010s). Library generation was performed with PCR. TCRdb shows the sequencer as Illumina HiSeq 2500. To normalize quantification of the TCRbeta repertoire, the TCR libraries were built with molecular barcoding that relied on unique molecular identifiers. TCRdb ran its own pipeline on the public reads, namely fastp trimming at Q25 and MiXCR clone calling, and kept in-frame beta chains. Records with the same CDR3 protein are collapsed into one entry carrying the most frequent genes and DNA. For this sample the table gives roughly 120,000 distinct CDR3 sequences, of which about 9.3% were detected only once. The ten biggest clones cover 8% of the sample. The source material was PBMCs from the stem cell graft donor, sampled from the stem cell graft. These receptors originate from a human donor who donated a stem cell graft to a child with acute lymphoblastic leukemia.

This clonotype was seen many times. CDR3 coding DNA: TGTGCCAGCAGCGGCGGTTGGGACAGTCGAGCCTACGAGCAGTACTTC. Amino acid sequence: CASSGGWDSRAYEQYF. The chain combines TRBV9 with TRBJ2-7; 7 bases fit TRBD1. This CDR3 is 16 amino acids long. Germline trimming cut 3 bases from V and 2 bases from J; bases unmatched to any gene: 11. CDR1 and CDR2 (germline): SGDLS, YYNGEE.

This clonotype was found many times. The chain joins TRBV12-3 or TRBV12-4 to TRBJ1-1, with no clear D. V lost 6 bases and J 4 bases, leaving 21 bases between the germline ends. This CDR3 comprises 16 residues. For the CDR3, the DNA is TGTGCCAGCAGCTTCTACGGCAGGACCGAATCCACTGAAGCTTTCTTT. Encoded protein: CASSFYGRTESTEAFF.

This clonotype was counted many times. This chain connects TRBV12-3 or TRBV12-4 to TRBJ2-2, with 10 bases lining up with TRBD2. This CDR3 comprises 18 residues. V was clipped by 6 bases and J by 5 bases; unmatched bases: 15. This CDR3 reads CASRPAPGLALGTGELFF. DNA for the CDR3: TGTGCCAGCAGGCCGGCACCGGGACTAGCGTTAGGGACCGGGGAGCTGTTTTTT.

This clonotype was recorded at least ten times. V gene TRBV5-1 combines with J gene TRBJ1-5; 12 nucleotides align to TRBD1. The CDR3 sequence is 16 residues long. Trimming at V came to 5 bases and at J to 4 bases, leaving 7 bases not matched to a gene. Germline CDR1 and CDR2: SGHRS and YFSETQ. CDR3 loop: CASSPGTGGPNQPQHF. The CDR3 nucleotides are TGCGCCAGCAGTCCCGGGACAGGGGGCCCTAATCAGCCCCAGCATTTT. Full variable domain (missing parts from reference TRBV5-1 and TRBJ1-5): KAGVTQTPRYLIKTRGQQVTLSCSPISGHRSVSWYQQTPGQGLQFLFEYFSETQRNKGNFPGRFSGRQFSNSRSEMNVSTLELGDSALYLCASSPGTGGPNQPQHFGDGTRLSIL.

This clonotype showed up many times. The CDR3 sequence is CASSPQGGYYEQYF. The CDR3 nucleotides are TGTGCCAGCAGCCCCCAGGGAGGTTACTACGAGCAGTACTTC. The rearrangement uses TRBV9 and TRBJ2-7, with D possibly TRBD2 on 6 matching bases. V was pared by 4 bases and J by 3 bases, with 14 bases between. This CDR3 contains 14 residues. Germline lookup yields CDR1 SGDLS and CDR2 YYNGEE.

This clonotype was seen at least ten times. The CDR3 DNA reads as TGCAGTGCTAGAGCCTTAGGGACTAGCGGGAACGAGCAGTACTTC. Its protein product is CSARALGTSGNEQYF. The chain couples TRBV20-1 to TRBJ2-7; 13 positions agree with TRBD2. Germline V gene sequence: CDR1 DFQATT, CDR2 SNEGSKA (reference sequence). Trimming cost V 1 base and J 5 bases; bases outside gene matches: 5. This CDR3 has 15 residues.

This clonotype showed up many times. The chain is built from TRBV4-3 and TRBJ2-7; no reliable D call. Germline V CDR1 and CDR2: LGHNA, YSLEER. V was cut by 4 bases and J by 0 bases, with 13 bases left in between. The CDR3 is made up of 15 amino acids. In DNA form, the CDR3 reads TGCGCCAGCAGCCGGCAGAGAACTATCTCCTACGAGCAGTACTTC. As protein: CASSRQRTISYEQYF.

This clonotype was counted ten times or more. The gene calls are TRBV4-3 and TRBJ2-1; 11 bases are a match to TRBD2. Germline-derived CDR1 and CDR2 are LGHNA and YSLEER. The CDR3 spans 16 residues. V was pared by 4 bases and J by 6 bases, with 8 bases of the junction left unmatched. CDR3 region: CASSPLHSGRANEQFF. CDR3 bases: TGCGCCAGCAGCCCATTACATAGCGGGAGGGCCAATGAGCAGTTCTTC.

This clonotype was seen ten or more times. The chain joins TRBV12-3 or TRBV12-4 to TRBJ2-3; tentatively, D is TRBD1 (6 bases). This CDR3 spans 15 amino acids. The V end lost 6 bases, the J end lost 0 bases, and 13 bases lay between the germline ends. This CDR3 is CASSTSTGSTDTQYF. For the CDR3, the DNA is TGTGCCAGCAGCACCTCGACAGGCAGCACAGATACGCAGTATTTT.

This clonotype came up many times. DNA of the CDR3: TGCAGCGTTAGGGGCCCGGGTAGCAATCAGCCCCAGCATTTT. It translates to CSVRGPGSNQPQHF. J is TRBJ1-5 and V is TRBV29-1, with D tentatively TRBD1 (5 bases). Trimming removed 5 bases from V and 0 bases from J, with 11 bases in between. CDR3 length: 14 residues. Germline CDR1 SQVTM, CDR2 ANQGSEA. Supplemented by reference TRBV29-1 and TRBJ1-5, the full variable domain reads SAVISQKPSRDICQRGTSLTIQCQVDSQVTMMFWYRQQPGQSLTLIATANQGSEATYESGFVIDKFPISRPNLTFSTLTVSNMSPEDSSIYLCSVRGPGSNQPQHFGDGTRLSIL.

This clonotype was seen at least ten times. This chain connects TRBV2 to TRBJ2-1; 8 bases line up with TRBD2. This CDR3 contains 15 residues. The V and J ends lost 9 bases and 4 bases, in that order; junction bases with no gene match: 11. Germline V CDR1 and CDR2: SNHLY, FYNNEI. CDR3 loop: CARGLAGIKYNEQFF. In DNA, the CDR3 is TGTGCCAGAGGACTAGCAGGAATAAAGTACAATGAGCAGTTCTTC.

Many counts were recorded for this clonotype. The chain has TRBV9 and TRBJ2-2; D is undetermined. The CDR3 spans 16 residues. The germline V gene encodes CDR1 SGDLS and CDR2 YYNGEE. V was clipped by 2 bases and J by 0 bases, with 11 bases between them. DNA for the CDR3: TGTGCCAGCAGCGTTGGGGTCCTCGCGAACACCGGGGAGCTGTTTTTT. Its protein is CASSVGVLANTGELFF.

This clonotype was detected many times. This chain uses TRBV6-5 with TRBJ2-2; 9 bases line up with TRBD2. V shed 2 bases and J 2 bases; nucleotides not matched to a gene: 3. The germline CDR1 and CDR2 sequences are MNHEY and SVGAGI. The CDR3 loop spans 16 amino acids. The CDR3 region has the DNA TGTGCCAGCAGTTACGACGGGACTAGCAACACCGGGGAGCTGTTTTTT. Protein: CASSYDGTSNTGELFF.

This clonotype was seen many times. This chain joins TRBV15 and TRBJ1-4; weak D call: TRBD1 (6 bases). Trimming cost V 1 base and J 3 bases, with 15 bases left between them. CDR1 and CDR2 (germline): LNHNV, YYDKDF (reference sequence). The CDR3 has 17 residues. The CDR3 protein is CATSRGTAQTPNEKLFF. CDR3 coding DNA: TGTGCCACCAGCAGAGGGACAGCCCAAACCCCTAATGAAAAACTGTTTTTT. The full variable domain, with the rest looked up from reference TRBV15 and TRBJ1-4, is DAMVIQNPRYQVTQFGKPVTLSCSQTLNHNVMYWYQQKSSQAPKLLFHYYDKDFNNEADTPDNFQSRRPNTSFCFLDIRSPGLGDTAMYLCATSRGTAQTPNEKLFFGSGTQLSVL.

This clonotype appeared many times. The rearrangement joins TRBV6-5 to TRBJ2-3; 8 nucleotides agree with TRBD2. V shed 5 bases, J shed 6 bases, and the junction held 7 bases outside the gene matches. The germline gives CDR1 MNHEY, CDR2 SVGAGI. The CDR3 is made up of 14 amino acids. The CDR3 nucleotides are TGTGCCAGCAGTCTGGGACTAGTGGGCGATACGCAGTATTTT. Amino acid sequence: CASSLGLVGDTQYF.

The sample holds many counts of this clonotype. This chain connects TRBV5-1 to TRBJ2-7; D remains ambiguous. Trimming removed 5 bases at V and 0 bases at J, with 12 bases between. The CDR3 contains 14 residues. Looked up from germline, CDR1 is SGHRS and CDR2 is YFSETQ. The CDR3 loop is CASSWKTSSYEQYF. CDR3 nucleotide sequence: TGCGCCAGCAGTTGGAAGACAAGCTCCTACGAGCAGTACTTC.

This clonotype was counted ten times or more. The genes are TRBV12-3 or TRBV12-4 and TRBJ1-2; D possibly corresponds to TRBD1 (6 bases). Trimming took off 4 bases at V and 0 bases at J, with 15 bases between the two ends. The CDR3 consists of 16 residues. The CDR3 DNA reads TGTGCCAGCAGTTCGGACAGTGGGTTTCCTAACTATGGCTACACCTTC. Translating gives CASSSDSGFPNYGYTF.

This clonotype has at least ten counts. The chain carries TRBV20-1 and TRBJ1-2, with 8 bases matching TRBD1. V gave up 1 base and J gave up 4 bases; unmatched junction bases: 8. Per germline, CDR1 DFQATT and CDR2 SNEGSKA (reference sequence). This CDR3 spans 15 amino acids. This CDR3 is CSARASGGFSYGYTF. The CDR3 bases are TGCAGTGCTAGAGCCTCAGGGGGCTTTTCCTATGGCTACACCTTC.

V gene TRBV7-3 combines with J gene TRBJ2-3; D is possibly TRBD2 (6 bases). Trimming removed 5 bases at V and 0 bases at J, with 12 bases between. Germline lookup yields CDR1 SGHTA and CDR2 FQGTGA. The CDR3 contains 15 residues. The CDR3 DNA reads TGTGCCAGCAGCCCCTTAGCGGCGAGCACAGATACGCAGTATTTT. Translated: CASSPLAASTDTQYF.

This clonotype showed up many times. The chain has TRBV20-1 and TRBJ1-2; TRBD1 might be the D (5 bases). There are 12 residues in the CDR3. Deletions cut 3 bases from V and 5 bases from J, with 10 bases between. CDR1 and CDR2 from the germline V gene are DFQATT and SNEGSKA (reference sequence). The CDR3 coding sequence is TGCAGTGCTAGCGACAGTCAATATGGCTACACCTTC. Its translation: CSASDSQYGYTF.

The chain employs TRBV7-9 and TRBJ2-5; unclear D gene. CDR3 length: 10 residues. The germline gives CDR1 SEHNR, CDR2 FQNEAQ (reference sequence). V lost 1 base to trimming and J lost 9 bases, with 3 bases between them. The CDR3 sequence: CASSLGPQYF. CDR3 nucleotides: TGTGCCAGCAGCTTAGGTCCCCAGTACTTC.

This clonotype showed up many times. The CDR3 nucleotides are TGCGCCAGCAGCTCGGACAGTCTCTACGAGCAGTACTTC. It codes for CASSSDSLYEQYF. The rearrangement joins TRBV5-1 to TRBJ2-7, with D tentatively TRBD1 (6 bases). The CDR3 has 13 residues. V shed 3 bases and J shed 3 bases, with 10 bases lying between them. Germline CDR1 and CDR2: SGHRS and YFSETQ.

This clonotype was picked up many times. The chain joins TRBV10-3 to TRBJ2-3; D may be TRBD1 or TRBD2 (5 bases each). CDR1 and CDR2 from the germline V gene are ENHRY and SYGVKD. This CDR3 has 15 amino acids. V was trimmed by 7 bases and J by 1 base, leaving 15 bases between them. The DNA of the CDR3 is TGTGCCATCAAGGGCGAGGGGTGGGGCACAGATACGCAGTATTTT. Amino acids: CAIKGEGWGTDTQYF.

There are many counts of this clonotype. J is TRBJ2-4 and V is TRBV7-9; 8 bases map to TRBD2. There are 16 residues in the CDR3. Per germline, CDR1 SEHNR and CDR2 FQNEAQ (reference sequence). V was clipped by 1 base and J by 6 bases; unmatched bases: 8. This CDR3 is CASSLERTSRLNIQYF. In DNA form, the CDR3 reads TGTGCCAGCAGCTTAGAGAGGACTAGCCGACTAAACATTCAGTACTTC.

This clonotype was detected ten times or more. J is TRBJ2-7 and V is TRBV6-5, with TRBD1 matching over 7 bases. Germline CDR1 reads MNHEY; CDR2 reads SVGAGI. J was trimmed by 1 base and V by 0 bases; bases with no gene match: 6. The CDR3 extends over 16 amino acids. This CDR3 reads CASSYSSRGQSYEQYF. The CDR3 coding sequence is TGTGCCAGCAGTTACTCGAGTAGGGGGCAATCCTACGAGCAGTACTTC.

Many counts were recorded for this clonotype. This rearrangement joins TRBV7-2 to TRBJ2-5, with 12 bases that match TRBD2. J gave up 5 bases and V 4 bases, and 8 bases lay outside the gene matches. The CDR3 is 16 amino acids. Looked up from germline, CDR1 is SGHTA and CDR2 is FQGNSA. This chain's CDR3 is CASSSLSTSGGETQYF. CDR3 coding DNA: TGTGCCAGCAGCTCACTATCGACTAGCGGGGGTGAGACCCAGTACTTC.

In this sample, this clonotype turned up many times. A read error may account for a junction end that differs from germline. CDR3 amino acids: CASSFPGGDTQYF. CDR3 sequence (DNA): TGTGCTAGCAGCTTCCCCGGTGGAGATACGCAGTATTTT. This sequence joins TRBV7-7 and TRBJ2-3; D gene unclear. CDR1 is SSHAT and CDR2 is FNYEAQ in the germline V gene (reference sequence). The CDR3 is 13 amino acids. The full variable domain, in which reference TRBV7-7 and TRBJ2-3 provide the parts outside the CDR3, is GAGVSQSPRYKVTKRGQDVTLRCDPISSHATLYWYQQALGQGPEFLTYFNYEAQPDKSGLPSDRFSAERPEGSISTLTIQRTEQRDSAMYRCASSFPGGDTQYFGPGTRLTVL.

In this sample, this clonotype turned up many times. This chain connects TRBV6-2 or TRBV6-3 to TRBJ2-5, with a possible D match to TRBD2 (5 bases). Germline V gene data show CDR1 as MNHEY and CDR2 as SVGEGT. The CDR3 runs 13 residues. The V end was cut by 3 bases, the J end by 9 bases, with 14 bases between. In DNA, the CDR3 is TGTGCCAGCAGTTATTACAGAGGGTGGGCCCAGTACTTC. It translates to CASSYYRGWAQYF.